This entry describes one T cell receptor (beta chain). Relying on iRepertoire HTBI primers and Arm-PCR of CDR3 regions, the team built TCR beta libraries. TCRdb analysed the multiplex PCR reads with MiXCR anew, one entry per CDR3 protein. The data hold about 450,000 distinct CDR3 sequences, with around 15% observed a single time. Germline CDR1 DFQATT, CDR2 SNEGSKA (reference sequence). Trimming stripped 0 bases from V and 2 bases from J, with 12 bases between. CDR3 length: 15 amino acids. This sample's time point: newly diagnosed GD, antithyroid drugs for less than 3 months. Construction of the TCR library relied on RNA isolated from PBMCs. This sample was taken from a study of regulatory T cells in long-lasting Graves disease. These sequences were also reported in another study, on T cells in Graves' hyperthyroidism and ophthalmopathy.

This TCR was recovered from a woman in her 50s with Graves disease. Sequenced material: peripheral blood mononuclear cells (PBMCs), taken at new diagnosis, from a patient treated with antithyroid drugs. The chain uses TRBV20-1 and TRBJ2-3, with D possibly being TRBD2 (5 bases). The CDR3 sequence: CSARDHTRLTDTQYF. The CDR3 region has the DNA TGCAGTGCTAGAGATCATACTAGACTCACAGATACGCAGTATTTT.